The 13 T cell receptor beta chains given below trace back to one sample, sequenced in a study of CD8 T cells in Susac syndrome. Roughly 0.45 to 1 ug RNA was reverse transcribed with random hexamers. In TCRdb, the immunoSEQ multiplex PCR reads were re-called with MiXCR into one record per CDR3 protein. The sample holds about 71,000 distinct CDR3 sequences; just over 95% are singletons and the top ten take approximately 0.11%. The specimen was CD4+ T cells from PBMCs. These TCRs come from a human donor with multiple sclerosis.

The chain recombines TRBV10-3 with TRBJ1-1; D may be TRBD1 (5 bases). The CDR3 length is 13 residues. Per the germline V gene, CDR1 is ENHRY and CDR2 is SYGVKD. V was pared by 10 bases and J by 3 bases, with 15 bases between. This chain's CDR3 is CASGVREDTEAFF. CDR3 DNA: TGTGCCAGCGGCGTCAGGGAGGACACTGAAGCTTTCTTT.

This chain connects TRBV5-6 to TRBJ2-3; the D gene is possibly TRBD2 (5 bases). The CDR3 has 14 amino acids. Trimming removed 6 bases from V and 1 base from J, with 12 bases in between. The V gene's germline CDR1 is SGHDT and CDR2 YYEEEE. CDR3: CASTRPRGTDTQYF. As DNA, the CDR3 is TGTGCCAGCACCCGGCCGAGGGGCACAGATACGCAGTATTTT.

The CDR3 loop is CAWSGAGNSGNTIYF. As DNA, the CDR3 is TGTGCCTGGAGTGGAGCAGGAAACTCTGGAAACACCATATATTTT. V usage is TRBV30 and J usage is TRBJ1-3, with no clear D. The CDR3 covers 15 residues. V lost 1 base and J 0 bases, leaving 10 bases between the germline ends. Germline V lookup: CDR1 GTSNPN, CDR2 SVGIG (reference sequence).

The CDR3 nucleotides are TGTGCCAGCAGCCAAGACTCAGTATCGACTAATGAAAAACTGTTTTTT. Translation: CASSQDSVSTNEKLFF. The chain recombines TRBV3-1 with TRBJ1-4; no reliable D call. The germline V gene encodes CDR1 LGHDT and CDR2 YNNKEL (reference sequence). V gave up 0 bases and J gave up 2 bases, with 10 bases separating them. The CDR3 runs 16 residues.

This clonotype was seen just once. The chain couples TRBV20-1 to TRBJ2-5; D unclear. V gave up 2 bases and J gave up 5 bases, with 6 bases separating them. The CDR3 spans 11 residues. Germline-derived CDR1 and CDR2 are DFQATT and SNEGSKA (reference sequence). CDR3 in DNA: TGCAGTGCTAGACTAGGGGAGACCCAGTACTTC. Translated: CSARLGETQYF.

The V call is TRBV12-3 or TRBV12-4, the J call TRBJ1-2; tentative D call: TRBD1 (6 bases). The CDR3 runs to 15 residues. Trimming pared 6 bases from V and 8 bases from J, leaving 22 bases between. This CDR3 is CASRVGPGAPWGYTF. CDR3 coding DNA: TGTGCCAGCAGGGTGGGTCCGGGGGCTCCCTGGGGCTACACCTTC.

The rearrangement joins TRBV29-1 to TRBJ1-4; 7 bases are shared with TRBD1. From germline, CDR1 is SQVTM and CDR2 ANQGSEA. Trimming took 7 bases from V and 10 from J; bases not matched to a gene: 18. The CDR3 is 15 amino acids. This CDR3 reads CSATFSDRAPGKLFF. The CDR3 bases are TGCAGCGCAACCTTTTCCGACAGGGCCCCCGGAAAACTGTTTTTT.

The CDR3 spells CASSPLGQGSSYEQYF. The CDR3 region has the DNA TGTGCCAGCTCACCATTGGGCCAGGGGAGCTCCTACGAGCAGTACTTC. The J gene is TRBJ2-7, the V gene TRBV18, with D tentatively TRBD1 (6 bases). The germline CDR1 and CDR2 sequences are KGHSH and LQKENI. This CDR3 contains 16 residues. V was clipped by 2 bases and J by 0 bases, with 14 bases between them.

The CDR3 region is CASSQSTAKTQYF. CDR3 sequence (DNA): TGTGCCAGCAGCCAATCAACTGCGAAGACCCAGTACTTC. The chain combines TRBV3-1 with TRBJ2-5, with no clear D. This CDR3 is 13 amino acids long. The germline gives CDR1 LGHDT, CDR2 YNNKEL (reference sequence). V lost 2 bases, J lost 6 bases, and 10 bases lay in between.

The V and J genes are TRBV11-3 and TRBJ2-5, with D perhaps matching TRBD2 (7 bases). Germline V gene lookup returns CDR1 SGHNT and CDR2 YENEEA. Trimming shortened V by 5 bases and J by 1 base, and 14 bases separated the two germline ends. This CDR3 is built from 15 residues. The CDR3 DNA is TGTGCCAGCAGCAATAGGGGGACTACCCAAGAGACCCAGTACTTC. Its translation is CASSNRGTTQETQYF.

V and J are TRBV2 and TRBJ1-1; D uncertain. Trimming left V 6 bases short and J 0 bases short, with 14 bases between. The CDR3 sequence is 15 residues long. CDR1 is SNHLY and CDR2 is FYNNEI in the germline V gene. The CDR3 DNA follows: TGTGCCAGCAGCGAACGACCGTGGATGAACACTGAAGCTTTCTTT. Translating gives CASSERPWMNTEAFF.

The DNA of the CDR3 is TGTGCCAGCAGTTTAGCGAGCAGAAATAATTCACCCCTCCACTTT. Its translation: CASSLASRNNSPLHF. The V call is TRBV12-3 or TRBV12-4, the J call TRBJ1-6; D not resolved. Trimming took 0 bases from V and 5 from J, leaving 8 bases between them. CDR3 size: 15 residues.

This chain connects TRBV29-1 to TRBJ1-2, with D maybe TRBD1 (5 bases). Germline CDR1 is SQVTM and CDR2 is ANQGSEA. The CDR3 runs 9 residues. Trimming removed 4 bases at V and 8 bases at J, with 5 bases between. DNA for the CDR3: TGCAGCGTTGGGGGGGGCTACACCTTC. Translation gives CSVGGGYTF.